These 13 T cell receptor beta chains share one sample of origin, sequenced in a study of T cells in Graves' hyperthyroidism and ophthalmopathy. Amplified regions were TCR beta CDR3 sequences from RNA transcripts. A first-round RT-PCR of the TCR CDR3 used the HTBI primer set. MiXCR, run by TCRdb on the multiplex PCR reads, gives a single entry per CDR3 protein. This table holds about 250,000 distinct CDR3 sequences, approximately 21% found once. Sequencing was carried out using blood. These receptors came from a man younger than 45 with Graves' ophthalmopathy.

A note on this clonotype: Lacking the conserved final phenylalanine or tryptophan, this CDR3 likely reflects a read error. The chain is built from TRBV30 and TRBJ2-7; weak D call: TRBD1 (5 bases). V was clipped by 3 bases and J by 4 bases, with 13 bases between them. Germline V gives CDR1 GTSNPN, CDR2 SVGIG (reference sequence). The CDR3 totals 13 residues. CDR3 sequence: CAWRGKGQYEQYL. The CDR3 bases are TGTGCCTGGAGAGGTAAGGGGCAATACGAGCAGTACCTC.

V usage is TRBV24-1 and J usage is TRBJ1-5; the D gene is possibly TRBD1 (5 bases). This CDR3 spans 15 amino acids. V lost 3 bases and J 2 bases, leaving 10 bases between the germline ends. From germline, CDR1 is KGHDR and CDR2 SFDVKD. CDR3 residues: CATSDGQGGNQPQHF. The DNA of the CDR3 is TGTGCCACCAGTGATGGTCAGGGAGGCAATCAGCCCCAGCATTTT.

CDR3 DNA sequence: TGTGCCAGCAGCGCAAGGACAGGTGTCAATGAGCAGTTCTTC. This encodes CASSARTGVNEQFF. V and J are TRBV9 and TRBJ2-1; 7 bases match TRBD1. Germline V gene sequence: CDR1 SGDLS, CDR2 YYNGEE. V lost 3 bases and J lost 6; bases outside the gene matches: 6. The CDR3 contains 14 residues.

The chain joins TRBV7-9 to TRBJ1-1, with D possibly being TRBD1 (5 bases). V was cut by 2 bases and J by 5 bases, with 15 bases left in between. From germline, CDR1 is SEHNR and CDR2 FQNEAQ (reference sequence). The CDR3 is 15 residues long. The DNA for the CDR3 is TGTGCCAGCAGCTTAAACCCCAAGGGGATAACTGAAGCTTTCTTT. It encodes CASSLNPKGITEAFF. Supplemented by reference TRBV7-9 and TRBJ1-1, the full variable domain reads DTGVSQNPRHKITKRGQNVTFRCDPISEHNRLYWYRQTLGQGPEFLTYFQNEAQLEKSRLLSDRFSAERPKGSFSTLEIQRTEQGDSAMYLCASSLNPKGITEAFFGQGTRLTVV.

Comments on this clonotype: This may arise from a read error, as a much more abundant clone is one base away. The CDR3 does not close with the conserved phenylalanine or tryptophan, likely indicating a read error. This chain links TRBV3-1 with TRBJ1-2; no clear D gene. This CDR3 region has 14 residues. In germline, CDR1 is LGHDT, CDR2 YNNKEL (reference sequence). The V end was cut by 2 bases, the J end by 8 bases, with 15 bases between. Here the CDR3 DNA reads TGTGCCAGCAGCCAAAGACCCACGTCTGTGGGCTACACCCTC. Its translation: CASSQRPTSVGYTL.

The V and J genes are TRBV2 and TRBJ1-5; 10 bases match TRBD1. Trimming removed 6 bases from V and 5 bases from J; junction bases left unmatched: 4. The CDR3 covers 14 residues. CDR1 SNHLY and CDR2 FYNNEI come from the germline V gene. The chain's CDR3 is CASSRDRGDQPQHF. The CDR3 DNA sequence: TGTGCCAGCAGCCGGGACAGGGGTGATCAGCCCCAGCATTTT.

This clonotype was observed a single time. A single base separates this from a much larger clone, so it may be a read error. This chain links TRBV6-1 with TRBJ1-1; 9 bases fit TRBD1. Germline V gene lookup returns CDR1 MNHNS and CDR2 SASEGT. The CDR3 sequence is 14 residues long. The trim removed 4 bases at V and 6 bases at J, leaving 6 bases unmatched. In DNA, the CDR3 is TGTGCCAGCAGTGCTGCGACAGGGGGAGCTGAAGCTTTCTTT. Translated, it gives CASSAATGGAEAFF.

In this sample, this clonotype turned up a few times. The chain joins TRBV7-9 to TRBJ1-3, with D uncertain. Per germline, CDR1 SEHNR and CDR2 FQNEAQ (reference sequence). The CDR3 runs to 16 residues. V was pared by 1 base and J by 3 bases, with 13 bases between. For the CDR3, the DNA is TGTGCCAGCAGCTTAGAGGCAGGAGTTTTTGGAAACACCATATATTTT. Translated: CASSLEAGVFGNTIYF.

The table lists this clonotype with a few counts. The chain joins TRBV3-1 to TRBJ1-6; tentatively, D is TRBD1 (6 bases). Trimming stripped 4 bases from V and 4 bases from J, with 20 bases between. The CDR3 length is 18 residues. Germline lookup yields CDR1 LGHDT and CDR2 YNNKEL (reference sequence). CDR3 bases: TGTGCCAGCAGCCGTCGGGTATATGTGGGACAATATAATTCACCCCTCCACTTT. Translated: CASSRRVYVGQYNSPLHF.

The J gene is TRBJ2-1, the V gene TRBV10-3; D uncertain. Germline CDR1 reads ENHRY; CDR2 reads SYGVKD. The CDR3 contains 16 residues. The V end was cut by 2 bases, the J end by 0 bases, with 11 bases between. In DNA form, the CDR3 reads TGTGCCATCAGTGAGGCACCCGTGGGCTCCTACAATGAGCAGTTCTTC. It specifies CAISEAPVGSYNEQFF.

The sample holds many counts of this clonotype. The chain employs TRBV5-1 and TRBJ2-3, with 15 positions matching TRBD2. This CDR3 is built from 18 residues. Per germline, CDR1 SGHRS and CDR2 YFSETQ. Unmatched junction bases numbered 8, after V lost 5 bases and J lost 1 base. CDR3: CASSQAGTSGRRTDTQYF. As DNA, the CDR3 is TGCGCCAGCAGTCAAGCCGGGACTAGCGGGAGGCGCACAGATACGCAGTATTTT.

The rearrangement links TRBV2 to TRBJ2-1; a possible D gene is TRBD1 (5 bases). Germline CDR1 is SNHLY and CDR2 is FYNNEI. The V end lost 9 bases, the J end lost 5 bases, and 26 bases lay between the germline ends. The CDR3 runs to 17 residues. CDR3 nucleotide sequence: TGTGCCAGTAAAAAACTCGGACATGGCCTGATTAACAATGAGCAGTTCTTC. Translated: CASKKLGHGLINNEQFF.

This clonotype occurred a few times. The chain links TRBV11-2 to TRBJ1-2; D not resolved. Trimming shortened V by 1 base and J by 5 bases, and 11 bases separated the two germline ends. In germline, CDR1 is SGHAT, CDR2 FQNNGV. The CDR3 runs 14 residues. CDR3 in DNA: TGTGCCAGCAGCTTAGCCTTCGGGTATTATGGCTACACCTTC. Translation gives CASSLAFGYYGYTF.